One and the same sample provided the 10 T cell receptor beta chains below, sequenced in a study of T cell therapy after organ transplantation. These receptors' targets are unknown. The time point was: 4-8 weeks after completion of therapy. The protocol was immunoSEQ multiplex PCR, while the TCRdb copy is restricted to in-frame clones and leaves out a portion. The top ten hold less than 35% of the sample, which has 5,800 or so clones, just under 75% seen once. Sequenced material: CD8+ T cells from blood, taken after autologous CMV-specific T cell therapy. The receptors derive from a human patient who had received a solid organ transplant and had CMV disease. These T cells may partly come from the graft donor.

The chain has TRBV7-6 and TRBJ2-3, with TRBD2 matching over 10 bases. The CDR3 covers 14 residues. Germline V gene sequence: CDR1 SGHVS, CDR2 FNYEAQ. The trim removed 4 bases at V and 4 bases at J, leaving 2 bases unmatched. The CDR3 loop reads CASSSSGSADTQYF. In DNA form, the CDR3 reads TGTGCCAGCAGCTCTAGCGGGAGTGCAGATACGCAGTATTTT.

V and J are TRBV10-3 and TRBJ1-2; D remains unclear. Germline V gene lookup returns CDR1 ENHRY and CDR2 SYGVKD. V lost 11 bases, J lost 6 bases, and 13 bases lay in between. The CDR3 is 11 residues long. In DNA form, the CDR3 reads TGTGCCGCCTGGGGTGGAGATGGCTACACCTTC. Its protein is CAAWGGDGYTF.

The rearrangement joins TRBV4-1 to TRBJ2-6, with D unclear. Between the trimmed V and J ends, which lost 5 bases and 0 bases, there was a span of 11 bases. Germline V gene data show CDR1 as MGHRA and CDR2 as YSYEKL. This CDR3 spans 16 amino acids. CDR3 residues: CASSMDASSGANVLTF. The CDR3 DNA reads TGCGCCAGCAGCATGGACGCCAGCTCTGGGGCCAACGTCCTGACTTTC.

Only a few counts were recorded for this clone. This chain connects TRBV6-5 to TRBJ2-7; D gene unclear. Germline CDR1 and CDR2: MNHEY and SVGAGI. V lost 0 bases to trimming and J lost 3 bases, with 6 bases between them. The CDR3 extends over 13 amino acids. CDR3 loop: CASSYSRLYEQYF. The CDR3 bases are TGTGCCAGCAGTTACTCTAGACTCTACGAGCAGTACTTC.

This clone was found a few times. Additional DNA sequences in this sample encode the identical CDR3. The rearrangement uses TRBV5-1 and TRBJ2-7, with D possibly matching TRBD2 (5 bases). This CDR3 is 14 amino acids long. V lost 2 bases to trimming and J lost 0 bases, with 9 bases between them. In germline, CDR1 is SGHRS, CDR2 YFSETQ. The CDR3 here is CASSLVGGSYEQYF. The CDR3 DNA reads TGCGCCAGCAGCTTAGTCGGAGGCTCCTACGAGCAGTACTTC.

The V and J genes are TRBV21-1 and TRBJ1-2. TRBV21-1 is a pseudogene segment. The CDR3 contains 18 residues. The CDR3 DNA reads TGTGCCAGCAGCAAAGTGTTTGGGGTTCTCCTTCTCGCCTATGGCTACACCTTC. Amino acids: CASSKVFGVLLLAYGYTF.

The CDR3 loop is CASSLGGTGGYEQYF. The CDR3, as DNA: TGCGCCAGCAGCTTGGGGGGGACAGGGGGCTACGAGCAGTACTTC. This rearrangement joins TRBV5-1 to TRBJ2-7; 11 bases are a match to TRBD1. The germline CDR1 and CDR2 sequences are SGHRS and YFSETQ. V was pared by 0 bases and J by 3 bases, with 2 bases of the junction left unmatched. The CDR3 has 15 amino acids.

This clone was detected a few times. CDR3 sequence reads: CASSQAQGYEAFF. CDR3 sequence (DNA): TGCGCCAGCAGCCAAGCCCAGGGTTATGAAGCTTTCTTT. The chain recombines TRBV4-1 with TRBJ1-1, with TRBD1 as a possible D gene (5 bases). The V gene lost 1 base and the J gene lost 7 bases, with 10 bases spanning the gap. Germline-derived CDR1 and CDR2 are MGHRA and YSYEKL. CDR3 length: 13 amino acids.

This clone was detected once. V usage is TRBV7-9 and J usage is TRBJ2-2; D remains ambiguous. Germline CDR1 SEHNR, CDR2 FQNEAQ (reference sequence). V lost 7 bases and J lost 10, with 13 bases in between. CDR3 length equals 12 residues. For the CDR3, the DNA is TGTGCCAGCAAGATAACCTCTGAGGAGCTGTTTTTT. This codes for CASKITSEELFF.

Points on this clone: Within the sample, other DNA sequences also encode this same CDR3. The genes are TRBV6-1 and TRBJ2-7, with a weak D call TRBD2 (6 bases). The CDR3 is 15 amino acids. Looked up from germline, CDR1 is MNHNS and CDR2 is SASEGT. The V end lost 1 base, the J end lost 1 base, and 11 bases lay between the germline ends. The CDR3 protein is CASSEGQGGSYEQYF. The CDR3 DNA reads TGTGCCAGCAGTGAAGGGCAGGGAGGATCCTACGAGCAGTACTTC.